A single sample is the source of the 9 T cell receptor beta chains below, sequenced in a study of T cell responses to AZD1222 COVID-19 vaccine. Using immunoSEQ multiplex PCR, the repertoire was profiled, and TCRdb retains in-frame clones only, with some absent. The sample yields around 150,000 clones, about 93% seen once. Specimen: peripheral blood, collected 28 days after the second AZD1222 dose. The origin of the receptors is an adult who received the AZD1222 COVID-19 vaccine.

CDR3 in DNA: TGTGCCAGCAGTGAAGCTACAGGGTGGTCCTACGAGCAGTACTTC. Amino acids: CASSEATGWSYEQYF. This rearrangement joins TRBV6-1 to TRBJ2-7; D is possibly TRBD1 (6 bases). There are 15 residues in the CDR3. Germline V gene lookup returns CDR1 MNHNS and CDR2 SASEGT. The V gene lost 0 bases and the J gene lost 1 base, with 10 bases spanning the gap.

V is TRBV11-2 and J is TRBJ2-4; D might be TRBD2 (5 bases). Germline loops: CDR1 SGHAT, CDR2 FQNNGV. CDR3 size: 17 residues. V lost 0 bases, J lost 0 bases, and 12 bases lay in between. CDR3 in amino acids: CASSLDRVGVAKNIQYF. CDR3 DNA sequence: TGTGCCAGCAGCTTAGATAGAGTCGGGGTAGCCAAAAACATTCAGTACTTC.

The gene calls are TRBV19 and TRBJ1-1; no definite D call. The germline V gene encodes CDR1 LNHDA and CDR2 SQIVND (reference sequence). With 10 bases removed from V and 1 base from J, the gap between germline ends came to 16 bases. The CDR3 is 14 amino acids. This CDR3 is CATTWGSGNTEAFF. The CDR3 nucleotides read TGTGCCACCACGTGGGGATCGGGGAACACTGAAGCTTTCTTT.

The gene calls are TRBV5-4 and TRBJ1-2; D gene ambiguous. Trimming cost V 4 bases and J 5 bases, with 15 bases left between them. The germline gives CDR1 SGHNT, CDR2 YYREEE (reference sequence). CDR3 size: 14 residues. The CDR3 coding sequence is TGTGCCAGCAGCCTTGAGGGAGGCACATATGGCTACACCTTC. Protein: CASSLEGGTYGYTF.

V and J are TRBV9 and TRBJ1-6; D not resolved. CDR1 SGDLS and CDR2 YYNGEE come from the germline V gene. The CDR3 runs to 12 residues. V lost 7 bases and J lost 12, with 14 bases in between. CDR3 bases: TGTGCCAGCTCGAAGGACGAGGGACCCCTCCACTTT. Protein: CASSKDEGPLHF.

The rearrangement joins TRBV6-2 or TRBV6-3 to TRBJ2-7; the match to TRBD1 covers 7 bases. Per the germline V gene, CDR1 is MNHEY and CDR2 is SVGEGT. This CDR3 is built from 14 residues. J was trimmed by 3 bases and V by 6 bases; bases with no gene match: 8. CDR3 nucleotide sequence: TGTGCCAGCAGCCACTTAGGGGGCCTCTACGAGCAGTACTTC. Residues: CASSHLGGLYEQYF.

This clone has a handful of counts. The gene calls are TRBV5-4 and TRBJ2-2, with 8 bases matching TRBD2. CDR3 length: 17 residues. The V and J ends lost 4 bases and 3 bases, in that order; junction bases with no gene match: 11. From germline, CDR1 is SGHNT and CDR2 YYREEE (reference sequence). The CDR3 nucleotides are TGTGCCAGCAGCCGGGGCTCGGGACTAGTAGACACCGGGGAGCTGTTTTTT. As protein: CASSRGSGLVDTGELFF.

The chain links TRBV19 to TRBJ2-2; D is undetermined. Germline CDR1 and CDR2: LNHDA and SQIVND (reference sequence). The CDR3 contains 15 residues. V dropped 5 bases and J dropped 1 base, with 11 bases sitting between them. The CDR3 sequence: CASSPRKGNTGELFF. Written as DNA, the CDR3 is TGTGCCAGTAGTCCCCGAAAGGGGAACACCGGGGAGCTGTTTTTT.

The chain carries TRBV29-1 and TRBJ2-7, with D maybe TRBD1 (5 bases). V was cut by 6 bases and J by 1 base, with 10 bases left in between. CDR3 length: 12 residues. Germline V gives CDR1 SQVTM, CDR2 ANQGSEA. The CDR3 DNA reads TGCAGCGTCGCGGACACGTCCTACGAGCAGTACTTC. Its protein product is CSVADTSYEQYF.